This TCR beta chain was found in a study of cytomegalovirus exposure and HLA in healthy donors. Study-level information: About 80 million unique TCR sequences came from HLA-typed donors in an early release. Study-wide findings and caveats: HLA-A and HLA-B allele assignments for most subjects were reportedly predicted accurately using TCR beta sequences. On later analysis, the bulk of CMV-associated TCR beta chains appeared to be HLA-restricted. A missense DCLRE1C variant was associated with V- and J-gene trimming of TCR beta chains in a later analysis, and an independent cohort replicated the association.

In regard to this clone: Its antigen is undetermined.

In the PCR, 60 Vbeta and 13 Jbeta primers were used. Assay used: immunoSEQ multiplex PCR; TCRdb lists only in-frame clones, some missing. Among approximately 130,000 clones listed, approximately 80% were seen once. V gave up 7 bases and J gave up 5 bases, with 18 bases separating them. Germline V lookup: CDR1 MNHNS, CDR2 SASEGT. This CDR3 comprises 14 residues. Sequences were obtained from PBMCs. This TCR was sampled from a woman aged 40 to 50 in good health and CMV-seronegative. The genes are TRBV6-1 and TRBJ2-7; maybe TRBD1 (6 bases). Here the CDR3 DNA reads TGTGCCAGCAAACAGACAGGTACATTCCACGAGCAGTACTTC. Translated, it gives CASKQTGTFHEQYF.